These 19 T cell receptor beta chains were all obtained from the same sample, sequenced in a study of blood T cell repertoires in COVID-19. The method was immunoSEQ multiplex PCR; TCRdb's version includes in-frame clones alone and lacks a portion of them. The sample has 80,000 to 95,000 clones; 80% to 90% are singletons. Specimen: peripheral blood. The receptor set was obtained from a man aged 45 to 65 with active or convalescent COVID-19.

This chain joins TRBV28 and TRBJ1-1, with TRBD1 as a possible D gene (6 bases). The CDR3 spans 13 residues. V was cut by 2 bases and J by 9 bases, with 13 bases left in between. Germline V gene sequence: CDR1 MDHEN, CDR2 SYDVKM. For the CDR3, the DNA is TGTGCCAGCAGTTTAATCGCGGGGGGCAAAGCTTTCTTT. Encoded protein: CASSLIAGGKAFF.

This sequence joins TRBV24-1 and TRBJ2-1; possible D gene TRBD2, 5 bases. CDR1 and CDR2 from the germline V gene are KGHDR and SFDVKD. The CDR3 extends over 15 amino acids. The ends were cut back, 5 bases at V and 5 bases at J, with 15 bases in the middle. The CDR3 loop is CATSGGRAYHNEQFF. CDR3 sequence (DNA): TGTGCCACCAGTGGAGGGCGGGCTTATCACAATGAGCAGTTCTTC.

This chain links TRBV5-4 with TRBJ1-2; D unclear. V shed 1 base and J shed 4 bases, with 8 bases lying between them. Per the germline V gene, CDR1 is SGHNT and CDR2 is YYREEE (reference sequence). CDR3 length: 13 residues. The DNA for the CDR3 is TGTGCCAGCAGCTTGTGGGCAGGCTATGGCTACACCTTC. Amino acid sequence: CASSLWAGYGYTF.

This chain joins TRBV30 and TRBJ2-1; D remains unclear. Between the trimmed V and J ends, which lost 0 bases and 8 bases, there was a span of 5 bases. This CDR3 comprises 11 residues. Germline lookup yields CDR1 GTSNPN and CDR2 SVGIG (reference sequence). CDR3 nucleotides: TGTGCCTGGAGTGTAGCCGATGAGCAGTTCTTC. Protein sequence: CAWSVADEQFF. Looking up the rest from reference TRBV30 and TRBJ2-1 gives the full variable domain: SQTIHQWPATLVQPVGSPLSLECTVEGTSNPNLYWYRQAAGRGLQLLFYSVGIGQISSEVPQNLSASRPQDRQFILSSKKLLLSDSGFYLCAWSVADEQFFGPGTRLTVL.

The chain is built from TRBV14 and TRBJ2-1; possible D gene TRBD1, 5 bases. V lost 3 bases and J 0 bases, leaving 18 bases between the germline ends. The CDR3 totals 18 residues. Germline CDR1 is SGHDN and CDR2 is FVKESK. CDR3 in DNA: TGTGCCAGCAGCCACCGGTCCCTAGGGGTTGGCTCCTACAATGAGCAGTTCTTC. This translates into CASSHRSLGVGSYNEQFF.

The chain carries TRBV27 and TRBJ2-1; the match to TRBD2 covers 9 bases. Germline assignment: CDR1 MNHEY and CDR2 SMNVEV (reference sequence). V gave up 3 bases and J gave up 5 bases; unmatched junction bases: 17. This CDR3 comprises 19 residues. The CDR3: CASSLSGAVGLAPNNEQFF. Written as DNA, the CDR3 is TGTGCCAGCAGTTTGTCGGGGGCAGTGGGACTAGCTCCGAACAATGAGCAGTTCTTC.

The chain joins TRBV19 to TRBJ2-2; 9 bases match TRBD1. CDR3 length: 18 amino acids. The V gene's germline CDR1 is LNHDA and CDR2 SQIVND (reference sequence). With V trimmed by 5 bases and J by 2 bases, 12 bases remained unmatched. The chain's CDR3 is CASSPGPGQGSNTGELFF. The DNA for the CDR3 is TGTGCCAGTAGTCCAGGACCGGGACAGGGTAGTAACACCGGGGAGCTGTTTTTT.

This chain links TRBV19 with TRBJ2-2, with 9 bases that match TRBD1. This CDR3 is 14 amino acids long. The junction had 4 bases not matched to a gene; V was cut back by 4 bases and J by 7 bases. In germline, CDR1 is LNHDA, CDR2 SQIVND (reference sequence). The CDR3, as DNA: TGTGCCAGTAGTAAACAGGGGGCCGGCGGGGAGCTGTTTTTT. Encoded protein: CASSKQGAGGELFF.

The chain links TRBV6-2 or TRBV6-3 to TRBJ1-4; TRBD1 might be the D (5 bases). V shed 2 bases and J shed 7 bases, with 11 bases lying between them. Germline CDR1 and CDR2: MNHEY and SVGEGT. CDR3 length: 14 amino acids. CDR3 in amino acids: CASSYQGYVEKLFF. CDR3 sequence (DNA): TGTGCCAGCAGTTACCAGGGCTACGTTGAAAAACTGTTTTTT.

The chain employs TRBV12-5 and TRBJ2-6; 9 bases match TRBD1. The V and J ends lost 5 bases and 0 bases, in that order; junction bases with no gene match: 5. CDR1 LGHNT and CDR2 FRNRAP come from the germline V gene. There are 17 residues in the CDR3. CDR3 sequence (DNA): TGTGCTAGTGGTCCGGGACAGGGACTCTCTGGGGCCAACGTCCTGACTTTC. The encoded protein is CASGPGQGLSGANVLTF.

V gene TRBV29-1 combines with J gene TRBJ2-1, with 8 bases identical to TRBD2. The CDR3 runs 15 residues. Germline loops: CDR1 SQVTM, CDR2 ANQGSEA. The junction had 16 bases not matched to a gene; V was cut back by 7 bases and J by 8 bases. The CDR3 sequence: CSATDWGTSGDEQFF. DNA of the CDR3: TGCAGCGCTACTGATTGGGGGACTAGTGGGGATGAGCAGTTCTTC.

The chain's CDR3 is CASNPQGGGNQPQHF. Written as DNA, the CDR3 is TGTGCCAGCAACCCTCAAGGGGGGGGCAATCAGCCCCAGCATTTT. J is TRBJ1-5 and V is TRBV7-2, with D perhaps matching TRBD1 (6 bases). Trimming pared 7 bases from V and 2 bases from J, leaving 15 bases between. The CDR3 sequence is 15 residues long. CDR1 is SGHTA, CDR2 FQGNSA, per germline.

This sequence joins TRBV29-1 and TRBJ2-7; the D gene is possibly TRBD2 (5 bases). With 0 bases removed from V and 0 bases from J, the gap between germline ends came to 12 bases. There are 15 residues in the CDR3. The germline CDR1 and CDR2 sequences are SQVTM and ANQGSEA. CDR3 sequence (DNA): TGCAGCGTTGAAGATCCCGTCCGGGGCTCCTACGAGCAGTACTTC. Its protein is CSVEDPVRGSYEQYF.

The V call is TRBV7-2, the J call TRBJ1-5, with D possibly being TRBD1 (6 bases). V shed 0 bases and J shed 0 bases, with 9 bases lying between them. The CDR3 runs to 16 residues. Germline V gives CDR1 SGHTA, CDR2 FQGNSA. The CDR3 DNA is TGTGCCAGCAGCTTAGCGATGGGGGCTAGCAATCAGCCCCAGCATTTT. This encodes CASSLAMGASNQPQHF. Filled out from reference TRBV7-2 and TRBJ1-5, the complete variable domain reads GAGVSQSPSNKVTEKGKDVELRCDPISGHTALYWYRQSLGQGLEFLIYFQGNSAPDKSGLPSDRFSAERTGGSVSTLTIQRTQQEDSAVYLCASSLAMGASNQPQHFGDGTRLSIL.

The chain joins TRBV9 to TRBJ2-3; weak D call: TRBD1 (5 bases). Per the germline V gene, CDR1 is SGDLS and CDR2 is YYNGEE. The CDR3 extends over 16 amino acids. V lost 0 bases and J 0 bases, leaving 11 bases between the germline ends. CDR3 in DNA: TGTGCCAGCAGCGTAGGAAACAGGCCTAGCACAGATACGCAGTATTTT. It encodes CASSVGNRPSTDTQYF.

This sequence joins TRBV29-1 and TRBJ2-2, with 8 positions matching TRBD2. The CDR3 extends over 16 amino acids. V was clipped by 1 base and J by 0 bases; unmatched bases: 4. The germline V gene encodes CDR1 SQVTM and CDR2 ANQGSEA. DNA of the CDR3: TGCAGCGTTGAAGGGTTAGCGGGGACGAACACCGGGGAGCTGTTTTTT. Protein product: CSVEGLAGTNTGELFF.

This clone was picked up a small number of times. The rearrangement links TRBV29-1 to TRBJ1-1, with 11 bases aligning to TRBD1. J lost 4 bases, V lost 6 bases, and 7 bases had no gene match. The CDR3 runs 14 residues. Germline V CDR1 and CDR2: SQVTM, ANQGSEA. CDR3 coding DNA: TGCAGCGTCAGGACAGGGGGCTCGGGCACTGAAGCTTTCTTT. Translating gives CSVRTGGSGTEAFF. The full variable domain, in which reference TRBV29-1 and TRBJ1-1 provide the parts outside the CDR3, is SAVISQKPSRDICQRGTSLTIQCQVDSQVTMMFWYRQQPGQSLTLIATANQGSEATYESGFVIDKFPISRPNLTFSTLTVSNMSPEDSSIYLCSVRTGGSGTEAFFGQGTRLTVV.

The CDR3 coding sequence is TGTGCCAGCAGCGTAGATCAGGGGGCGCTGGAACTGTTATCTGAAGCTTTCTTT. The encoded protein is CASSVDQGALELLSEAFF. The chain combines TRBV9 with TRBJ1-1, with TRBD1 identical over 8 bases. Germline trimming cut 0 bases from V and 6 bases from J; bases unmatched to any gene: 16. This CDR3 contains 18 residues. The germline V gene has CDR1 SGDLS and CDR2 YYNGEE.

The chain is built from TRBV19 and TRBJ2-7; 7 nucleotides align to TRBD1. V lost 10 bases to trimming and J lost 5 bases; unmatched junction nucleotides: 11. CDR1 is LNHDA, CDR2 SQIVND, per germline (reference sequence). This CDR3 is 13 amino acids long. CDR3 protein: CATKRQGYNEQYF. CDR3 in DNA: TGTGCCACCAAAAGACAGGGTTATAACGAGCAGTACTTC.